This T cell receptor (beta chain) was profiled in a study of blood T cell repertoires in COVID-19. Study context: T cells, B-cell-depleted T cells, or PBMCs supplied cDNA or gDNA.

As handled by the study authors: Scientists estimated how many nucleated cells there were by amplifying reference gene primers. Here immunoSEQ multiplex PCR was the method, and the copy in TCRdb shows in-frame clones only, minus some. V, J and clone size were drawn from that table, and D and trimming were deduced from the DNA. The sample includes about 64,000 clones, 70% to 85% of them seen just once. From germline, CDR1 is LNHDA and CDR2 SQIVND (reference sequence). V lost 4 bases, J lost 0 bases, and 2 bases stayed unmatched. CDR3 length: 14 amino acids. The rearrangement joins TRBV19 to TRBJ1-2; 7 positions agree with TRBD1. The sequencing sample was made of peripheral blood. The clonotype originates from a woman aged 60-75 years with acute or convalescent COVID-19. CDR3 amino acids: CASSTGTANYGYTF. The CDR3, as DNA: TGTGCCAGTAGTACCGGGACAGCTAACTATGGCTACACCTTC.